The clone carrying this T cell receptor (beta chain) appeared once. The sample originates from a study of blood T cell repertoires in COVID-19. The wider study: Sample material is recorded as cDNA or gDNA derived from T cells, B-cell-depleted T cells, or PBMCs.

Trimming removed 5 bases from V and 4 bases from J; junction bases left unmatched: 6. The CDR3 contains 14 residues. CDR1 and CDR2 (germline): LNHDA, SQIVND (reference sequence). Assay: immunoSEQ multiplex PCR; the TCRdb copy retains only in-frame clones and omits some. The data show around 200,000 clones, 80% to 90% seen once. The chain recombines TRBV19 with TRBJ2-7; the match to TRBD1 covers 9 bases. The sequence was obtained from a human donor with active or convalescent COVID-19. The donor label of this sample is uncertain. Sequences were obtained from peripheral blood. The DNA of the CDR3 is TGTGCCAGTAGTGGCCGGGACAGGGCTTACGAGCAGTACTTC. Amino acid sequence: CASSGRDRAYEQYF.